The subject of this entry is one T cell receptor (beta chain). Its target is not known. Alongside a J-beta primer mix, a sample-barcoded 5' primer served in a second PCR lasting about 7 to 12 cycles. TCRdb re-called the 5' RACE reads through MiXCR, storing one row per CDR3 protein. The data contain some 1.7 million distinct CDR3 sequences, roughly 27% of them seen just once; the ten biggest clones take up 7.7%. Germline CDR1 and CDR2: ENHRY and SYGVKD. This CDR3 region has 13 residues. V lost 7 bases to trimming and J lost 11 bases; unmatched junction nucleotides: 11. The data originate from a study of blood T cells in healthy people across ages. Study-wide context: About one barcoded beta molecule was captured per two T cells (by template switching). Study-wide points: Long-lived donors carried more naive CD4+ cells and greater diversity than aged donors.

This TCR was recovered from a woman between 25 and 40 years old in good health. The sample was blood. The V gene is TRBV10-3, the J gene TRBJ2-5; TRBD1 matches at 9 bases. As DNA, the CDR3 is TGTGCCATCAAAGGGGACAGGGAGGCCAAGCAGTACTTC. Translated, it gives CAIKGDREAKQYF.